These 28 T cell receptor beta chains share one sample of origin, sequenced in a study of beta chain features in type 1 diabetes. Reverse transcribing all isolated RNA meant expressed TCRB transcripts were sequenced. Sequenced by immunoSEQ multiplex PCR; TCRdb stores in-frame clones only, minus some. Among 400,000 to 450,000 clones, approximately 15% were seen once, and the ten largest hold approximately 0.038%. Sequencing input: naive CD4+ T cells from blood. The receptors stem from a man aged 30 to 45 in good health.

This clone was detected only a few times. The J gene is TRBJ2-2, the V gene TRBV6-5; D unclear. The V gene lost 6 bases and the J gene lost 6 bases, with 14 bases spanning the gap. Germline CDR1 and CDR2: MNHEY and SVGAGI. The CDR3 is 14 residues long. As DNA, the CDR3 is TGTGCCAGCAGGTCCGAAGGTGGTCCCGGGGAGCTGTTTTTT. Translated: CASRSEGGPGELFF.

V gene TRBV2 combines with J gene TRBJ1-2, with 7 bases that match TRBD1. Losses at the gene ends were 3 bases for V and 6 bases for J; bases not matched to a gene: 16. The CDR3 totals 17 residues. Germline V gives CDR1 SNHLY, CDR2 FYNNEI. CDR3: CASSDPPLQGSRDGYTF. CDR3 DNA sequence: TGTGCCAGCAGTGATCCGCCCTTACAGGGGAGCCGGGATGGCTACACCTTC.

The rearrangement links TRBV18 to TRBJ2-7, with D possibly being TRBD1 (6 bases). The ends were cut back, 5 bases at V and 0 bases at J, with 14 bases in the middle. This CDR3 contains 15 residues. The V gene's germline CDR1 is KGHSH and CDR2 LQKENI. Here the CDR3 reads CASSSSTGSSYEQYV. The DNA of the CDR3 is TGTGCCAGCTCATCCTCGACAGGTAGCTCCTACGAGCAGTACGTC.

CDR3 DNA sequence: TGCGCCAGCAGCTTGGAAGGGCGTGGGCAGTTCTTC. Its protein is CASSLEGRGQFF. V and J are TRBV5-1 and TRBJ2-1, with D uncertain. Germline V CDR1 and CDR2: SGHRS, YFSETQ. The CDR3 runs to 12 residues. V lost 0 bases, J lost 12 bases, and 10 bases lay in between.

The chain links TRBV19 to TRBJ1-1; 8 bases agree with TRBD1. The CDR3 contains 9 residues. The germline V gene has CDR1 LNHDA and CDR2 SQIVND (reference sequence). The DNA for the CDR3 is TGTGACAGGGGGAATGGAGCTTTCTTT. Translating gives CDRGNGAFF.

This chain joins TRBV9 and TRBJ2-7; TRBD1 matches 7 bases. The CDR3 is 14 amino acids. V lost 0 bases, J lost 7 bases, and 7 bases stayed unmatched. Per germline, CDR1 SGDLS and CDR2 YYNGEE. CDR3 DNA sequence: TGTGCCAGCAGCGTAGATCACAGGGGTTTAGAGCAGTACGTC. This translates into CASSVDHRGLEQYV.

The genes are TRBV2 and TRBJ2-1; D is possibly TRBD1 (5 bases). CDR3 size: 14 residues. V was trimmed by 4 bases and J by 5 bases, leaving 12 bases between them. From germline, CDR1 is SNHLY and CDR2 FYNNEI. The CDR3 sequence is CASSGIRAHNEQFF. In nucleotides, the CDR3 is TGTGCCAGCAGTGGTATCAGGGCCCACAATGAGCAGTTCTTC. Full variable domain (remainder filled in from reference TRBV2 and TRBJ2-1): EPEVTQTPSHQVTQMGQEVILRCVPISNHLYFYWYRQILGQKVEFLVSFYNNEISEKSEIFDDQFSVERPDGSNFTLKIRSTKLEDSAMYFCASSGIRAHNEQFFGPGTRLTVL.

As concerns this clone: The sample holds other DNA sequences that translate to the same CDR3. The genes are TRBV29-1 and TRBJ2-1; D is unresolved. V dropped 3 bases and J dropped 4 bases, with 7 bases sitting between them. The CDR3 loop spans 12 amino acids. The germline V gene encodes CDR1 SQVTM and CDR2 ANQGSEA. The CDR3 loop is CSVELGYNEQFF. The DNA for the CDR3 is TGCAGCGTTGAGCTGGGTTACAATGAGCAGTTCTTC.

The chain uses TRBV7-2 and TRBJ2-3; 7 bases match TRBD1. Germline V gene sequence: CDR1 SGHTA, CDR2 FQGNSA. This CDR3 has 17 amino acids. With 3 bases clipped from V and 3 bases from J, the junction kept 12 bases outside the gene matches. The CDR3 DNA reads as TGTGCCAGCAGCTTGGACCCGGGACAGTACCTTACAGATACGCAGTATTTT. This encodes CASSLDPGQYLTDTQYF. The full variable domain, with the rest looked up from reference TRBV7-2 and TRBJ2-3, is GAGVSQSPSNKVTEKGKDVELRCDPISGHTALYWYRQSLGQGLEFLIYFQGNSAPDKSGLPSDRFSAERTGGSVSTLTIQRTQQEDSAVYLCASSLDPGQYLTDTQYFGPGTRLTVL.

This clone turned up a few times. V usage is TRBV7-2 and J usage is TRBJ2-1; unclear D gene. V was pared by 2 bases and J by 6 bases, with 14 bases between. The CDR3 length is 15 residues. Germline CDR1 and CDR2: SGHTA and FQGNSA. CDR3 sequence reads: CASSLRVGPGNEQFF. For the CDR3, the DNA is TGTGCCAGCAGCTTACGGGTGGGCCCAGGCAATGAGCAGTTCTTC.

To note about this clone: The same CDR3 arises from other DNA sequences in this sample as well. The rearrangement links TRBV7-2 to TRBJ2-7; no clear D. Trimming cost V 2 bases and J 0 bases, with 5 bases left between them. From germline, CDR1 is SGHTA and CDR2 FQGNSA. The CDR3 covers 13 residues. The DNA for the CDR3 is TGTGCCAGCAGCTTACCGAGCTCCTACGAGCAGTACTTC. This encodes CASSLPSSYEQYF.

The chain links TRBV29-1 to TRBJ2-3, with TRBD2 as a possible D gene (6 bases). This CDR3 comprises 12 residues. V lost 4 bases, J lost 3 bases, and 8 bases lay in between. CDR1 SQVTM and CDR2 ANQGSEA come from the germline V gene. DNA of the CDR3: TGCAGCGTTGCGGGGGAAACAGATACGCAGTATTTT. It yields the protein CSVAGETDTQYF.

This clone was recorded a few times. The rearrangement joins TRBV30 to TRBJ2-3; 7 nucleotides match TRBD2. Trimming at V came to 0 bases and at J to 4 bases, leaving 10 bases not matched to a gene. Germline V gives CDR1 GTSNPN, CDR2 SVGIG (reference sequence). The CDR3 has 16 amino acids. CDR3 sequence: CAWSVRVRGSADTQYF. CDR3 DNA: TGTGCCTGGAGTGTAAGAGTTCGCGGGAGCGCAGATACGCAGTATTTT. The full variable domain, rest sourced from reference TRBV30 and TRBJ2-3, is SQTIHQWPATLVQPVGSPLSLECTVEGTSNPNLYWYRQAAGRGLQLLFYSVGIGQISSEVPQNLSASRPQDRQFILSSKKLLLSDSGFYLCAWSVRVRGSADTQYFGPGTRLTVL.

The chain has TRBV29-1 and TRBJ2-1; 12 nucleotides align to TRBD2. The CDR3 is made up of 14 amino acids. Germline CDR1 SQVTM, CDR2 ANQGSEA. The V gene end was trimmed by 7 bases and the J gene end by 6 bases; junction bases not matched to a gene: 7. For the CDR3, the DNA is TGCAGCGCGCTACTAGCGGGGGGCCTCAATGAGCAGTTCTTC. Its protein product is CSALLAGGLNEQFF.

This clone has a handful of counts. The chain recombines TRBV10-2 with TRBJ1-1, with D possibly matching TRBD1 (5 bases). This CDR3 comprises 13 residues. The ends were cut back, 6 bases at V and 1 base at J, with 9 bases in the middle. In germline, CDR1 is WSHSY, CDR2 SAAADI. The CDR3 nucleotides are TGCGCCAGCAGGATCACAGGGAACACTGAAGCTTTCTTT. Encoded protein: CASRITGNTEAFF.

The chain combines TRBV15 with TRBJ1-5; a weak D match, TRBD1 (5 bases). The V end was cut by 0 bases, the J end by 1 base, with 10 bases between. The germline gives CDR1 LNHNV, CDR2 YYDKDF (reference sequence). The CDR3 extends over 16 amino acids. The CDR3 bases are TGTGCCACCAGCAGAGACCCGGGACGGAGCAATCAGCCCCAGCATTTT. Protein: CATSRDPGRSNQPQHF.

The chain links TRBV9 to TRBJ2-7, with 10 bases lining up with TRBD2. Germline V gene data show CDR1 as SGDLS and CDR2 as YYNGEE. V dropped 0 bases and J dropped 7; count of bases not matched to a gene: 7. CDR3 length equals 15 residues. CDR3 DNA: TGTGCCAGCAGCGTAGAGCCTAGCGGGGGTAGTGAGCAGTACTTC. Protein sequence: CASSVEPSGGSEQYF.

The chain couples TRBV7-2 to TRBJ2-3; a weak D match, TRBD1 (5 bases). V lost 5 bases and J 4 bases, leaving 10 bases between the germline ends. This CDR3 is 13 amino acids long. CDR1 and CDR2 (germline): SGHTA, FQGNSA. The CDR3 reads CASSRQIPDTQYF. The CDR3 DNA follows: TGTGCCAGCAGCCGACAGATACCAGATACGCAGTATTTT.

The gene calls are TRBV7-2 and TRBJ1-2; D is uncertain. The CDR3 contains 13 residues. V dropped 6 bases and J dropped 6 bases, with 14 bases sitting between them. The germline CDR1 and CDR2 sequences are SGHTA and FQGNSA. This CDR3 is CASRQAGLDGYTF. The CDR3 bases are TGTGCCAGCAGACAAGCTGGGCTAGATGGCTACACCTTC.

This clone was counted only a few times. This chain links TRBV30 with TRBJ2-4; the D gene is possibly TRBD1 (6 bases). Germline V gives CDR1 GTSNPN, CDR2 SVGIG (reference sequence). CDR3 length: 15 amino acids. V was pared by 1 base and J by 13 bases, with 23 bases between. The CDR3, as DNA: TGTGCCTGGAGTGAGGCCGGGACACCCATAGTTACCCAGTACTTC. Its translation is CAWSEAGTPIVTQYF.

The chain uses TRBV7-2 and TRBJ1-5; weak D call: TRBD1 (5 bases). The CDR3 has 15 amino acids. Per germline, CDR1 SGHTA and CDR2 FQGNSA. V lost 5 bases to trimming and J lost 1 base, with 12 bases between them. The CDR3 loop is CASSRTLVSNQPQHF. In DNA form, the CDR3 reads TGTGCCAGCAGCAGGACATTAGTGAGCAATCAGCCCCAGCATTTT.

A few counts support this clone. This chain connects TRBV4-1 to TRBJ1-2; no reliable D call. V was shortened by 0 bases and J by 8 bases, with 19 bases between the two germline ends. There are 16 residues in the CDR3. Germline V CDR1 and CDR2: MGHRA, YSYEKL. DNA of the CDR3: TGCGCCAGCAGCCAAGACCTCTCCCGAGGTAGGGCAGGCTACACCTTC. It yields the protein CASSQDLSRGRAGYTF.

In DNA, the CDR3 is TGTGCCAGCAGGATGGACACCGGGGAGCTGTTTTTT. It yields the protein CASRMDTGELFF. The chain employs TRBV5-4 and TRBJ2-2; D gene ambiguous. V lost 5 bases and J 3 bases, leaving 5 bases between the germline ends. Germline CDR1 reads SGHNT; CDR2 reads YYREEE (reference sequence). CDR3 length: 12 amino acids.

V and J are TRBV12-5 and TRBJ2-3; the D gene is possibly TRBD1 (6 bases). Germline values: CDR1 LGHNT, CDR2 FRNRAP. V was cut by 5 bases and J by 1 base, with 16 bases left in between. CDR3 length equals 16 residues. The CDR3 reads CASGPGTRSGTDTQYF. CDR3 DNA sequence: TGTGCTAGTGGTCCCGGGACACGGTCGGGCACAGATACGCAGTATTTT.

The genes are TRBV5-1 and TRBJ2-3; possibly TRBD2 for D (6 bases). The CDR3 has 14 residues. The germline CDR1 and CDR2 sequences are SGHRS and YFSETQ. V lost 3 bases and J lost 9, with 17 bases in between. CDR3 region: CASSSGRDFSTQYF. In DNA, the CDR3 is TGCGCCAGCAGCTCTGGACGGGACTTCTCGACGCAGTATTTT.

In this sample, this clone turned up a few times. The chain employs TRBV10-3 and TRBJ2-7, with D tentatively TRBD1 or TRBD2 (5 bases each). Trimming removed 4 bases at V and 5 bases at J, with 15 bases between. The length of the CDR3 is 14 residues. Germline-derived CDR1 and CDR2 are ENHRY and SYGVKD. CDR3 sequence (DNA): TGTGCCATCAGTGGTGCAGGGAGTGCCGACGAGCAGTACTTC. Residues: CAISGAGSADEQYF.

As for this clone: At one boundary the junction diverges from the germline segment, which might be a read error. As DNA, the CDR3 is TGTGCCGGCAAGCCTTGTCGGGACGAGGGTAGCTTC. Its translation: CAGKPCRDEGSF. The rearrangement joins TRBV7-8 to TRBJ2-4; TRBD1 or TRBD2 may be the D gene (5 bases each). Germline lookup yields CDR1 SGHVS and CDR2 FQNEAQ. The CDR3 extends over 12 amino acids.

There are a few counts of this clone. Other DNA sequences in the same sample also yield this CDR3. The gene calls are TRBV19 and TRBJ2-3; the D is unclear. The CDR3 contains 13 residues. Trimming pared 1 base from V and 0 bases from J, leaving 2 bases between. The germline gives CDR1 LNHDA, CDR2 SQIVND (reference sequence). The CDR3 DNA is TGTGCCAGTAGTATAGCCAGCACAGATACGCAGTATTTT. Protein sequence: CASSIASTDTQYF.